This T cell receptor beta chain emerged from a study of vaccination and CD4 T cells after COVID-19. The study's findings and limits: It was observed that, in convalescent patients, a median around 87% of reactive clones arose only post-vaccination.

Cultured CD4+ T cell DNA underwent sequencing with the Oncomine TCR Beta short-read assay. TCRdb reprocessed the PCR reads via MiXCR and lists one record per CDR3 protein. Of 3,500 to 4,000 distinct CDR3 sequences in the sample, 15% to 20% were seen once. Treatment given: roughly ten-day PBMC culture with coronavirus spike peptide pools or control peptides (ViraFEST assay). This clonotype was detected a few times. The antigen is not known. Trimming at V came to 4 bases and at J to 6 bases, leaving 6 bases not matched to a gene. Per the germline V gene, CDR1 is SGHRS and CDR2 is YFSETQ. This CDR3 has 14 amino acids.

Sequencing input: CD4+ T cells from blood, cultured in vitro. This clonotype was sampled from a human donor who had recovered from COVID-19. V is TRBV5-1 and J is TRBJ1-5; TRBD1 aligns across 8 bases. CDR3 loop: CASSAGQGGQPQHF. The DNA of the CDR3 is TGCGCCAGCAGCGCCGGACAGGGTGGTCAGCCCCAGCATTTT.